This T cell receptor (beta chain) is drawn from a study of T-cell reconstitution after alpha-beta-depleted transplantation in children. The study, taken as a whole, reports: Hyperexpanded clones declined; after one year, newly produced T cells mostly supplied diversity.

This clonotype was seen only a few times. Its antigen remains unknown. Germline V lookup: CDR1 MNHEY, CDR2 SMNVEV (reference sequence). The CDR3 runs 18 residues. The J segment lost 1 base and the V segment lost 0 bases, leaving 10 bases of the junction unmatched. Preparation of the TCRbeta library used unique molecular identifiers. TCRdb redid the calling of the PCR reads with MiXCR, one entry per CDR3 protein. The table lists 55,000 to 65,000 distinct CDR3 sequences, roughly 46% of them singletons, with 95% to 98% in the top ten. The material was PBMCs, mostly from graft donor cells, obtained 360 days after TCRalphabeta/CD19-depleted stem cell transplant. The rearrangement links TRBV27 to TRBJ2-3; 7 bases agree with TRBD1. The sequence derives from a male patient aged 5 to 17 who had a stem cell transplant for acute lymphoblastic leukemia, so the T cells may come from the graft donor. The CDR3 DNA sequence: TGTGCCAGCAGTTTATCACCCGCCAGGGGGTATGGCACAGATACGCAGTATTTT. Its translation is CASSLSPARGYGTDTQYF.